These T cell receptor beta chains were read from a single sample in a study of naive and memory T cell subsets. A single record per CDR3 protein comes from TCRdb applying MiXCR to the UMI-ligation and nested PCR reads. The sample lists 98,000 or so distinct CDR3 sequences, more than 12% occurring once. The sequenced sample consisted of naive CD8+ T cells from blood. Receptor source: a human donor in good health. CDR3s include the opening cysteine and the closing phenylalanine or tryptophan. The D gene is left open where the match is weak. Part of the rows lack a size; the others show once, few, many or a class for expanded clones.

J gene	clone size	D gene	V gene	CDR3 DNA	CDR3 protein
TRBJ1-1	few	NA	TRBV6-2/TRBV6-3	TGTGCCAGCAGTCCCCACAACACTGAAGCTTTCTTT	CASSPHNTEAFF
TRBJ1-1	NA	NA	TRBV11-3	TGTGCCAGCAGCTTAGCGGTTGCAGGGTCGGACACTGAAGCTTTCTTT	CASSLAVAGSDTEAFF
TRBJ2-5	few	TRBD2	TRBV29-1	TGCAGCGTTGAGTTTGGCAGGGGTCTAGCGGGGCAAGAGACCCAGTACTTC	CSVEFGRGLAGQETQYF
TRBJ2-7	NA	NA	TRBV7-9	TGTGCCAGCAGCTTACTCGGGGCCGAGCAGTACTTC	CASSLLGAEQYF
TRBJ2-2	NA	NA	TRBV29-1	TGCAGCGTTGACCCCGGAGACACCGGGGAGCTGTTTTTT	CSVDPGDTGELFF
TRBJ2-7	many	TRBD1	TRBV4-3	TGCGCCAGCAGCCAAGATAACAGGGGGCTCTACGAGCAGTACTTC	CASSQDNRGLYEQYF
TRBJ1-4	few	TRBD1	TRBV28	TGTGCCAGCAACACAGGGGGCTTTGCAACTAATGAAAAACTGTTTTTT	CASNTGGFATNEKLFF
TRBJ2-3	NA	TRBD2	TRBV2	TGTGCCAGCAGTTTCCTACTAGCGGGAGGGCCTGGGAGCACAGATACGCAGTATTTT	CASSFLLAGGPGSTDTQYF
TRBJ1-6	few	NA	TRBV20-1	TGCAGTGCTAGATCCCGGACCCAACGGGCCCTCCACTTT	CSARSRTQRALHF
TRBJ2-5	many	NA	TRBV7-2	TGTGCCAGCAGCTCTCCCATCGAACAAGAGACCCAGTACTTC	CASSSPIEQETQYF
TRBJ2-1	many	TRBD2	TRBV19	TGTGCCAGTAGTACCCGCACGGTGACTAGCGGGAACCACAATGAGCAGTTCTTC	CASSTRTVTSGNHNEQFF
TRBJ2-1	few	TRBD2	TRBV4-3	TGCGCCAGCAGCCACACCCTAGCGGAACTCTTTAACAATGAGCAGTTCTTC	CASSHTLAELFNNEQFF
TRBJ1-2	few	NA	TRBV5-4	TGTGCCAGCAGCTATGGGCAAAGGGCGAGCTATGGCTACACCTTC	CASSYGQRASYGYTF
TRBJ2-1	NA	NA	TRBV5-6	TGTGCCAGCAGCCCACCGACACCCCGGATACGGGATGAGCAGTTCTTC	CASSPPTPRIRDEQFF
TRBJ2-7	few	NA	TRBV9	TGTGCCAGCAGCGCCCTAGGGTGGCGAGACGAGCAGTACTTC	CASSALGWRDEQYF
TRBJ2-3	many	NA	TRBV7-2	TGTGCCAGCAGCCCACCAGGAGATACGCAGTATTTT	CASSPPGDTQYF
TRBJ1-4	many	NA	TRBV4-3	TGCGCCAGCAGCCAAGTCGATCGGGGAGGTGAAAAACTGTTTTTT	CASSQVDRGGEKLFF
TRBJ2-1	few	TRBD2	TRBV30	TGTGCCTGCCCGCTCCCGTCCTCTAGCGGTGAGCAGTTCTTC	CACPLPSSSGEQFF
TRBJ2-2	NA	NA	TRBV11-2	TGTGCCAGCAGCTTAAAGTTCGCCGGGGAGCTGTTTTTT	CASSLKFAGELFF
TRBJ2-1	few	NA	TRBV11-1	TGTGCCAGCAGCTTTGTCTCGGCGTTCGAGGGGTCCAACCACTACAATGAGCAGTTCTTC	CASSFVSAFEGSNHYNEQFF
TRBJ1-2	few	TRBD1	TRBV29-1	TGCAGCGTCTATGGACAGGGCGGACACTATGGCTACACCTTC	CSVYGQGGHYGYTF
TRBJ2-5	many	TRBD2	TRBV29-1	TGCAGCGTTGGACTAGCGGGAGAGACCCAGTACTTC	CSVGLAGETQYF
TRBJ2-1	NA	NA	TRBV9	TGTGCCAGCAGCGTAAGCCACAATGAGCAGTTCTTC	CASSVSHNEQFF
TRBJ2-3	NA	NA	TRBV5-4	TGTGCCAGCGAAGGCGGGACTTCGACGGGCACAGATACGCAGTATTTT	CASEGGTSTGTDTQYF
TRBJ2-3	many	TRBD1	TRBV27	TGTGCCAGCCGGGACAGTTTGAGCACAGATACGCAGTATTTT	CASRDSLSTDTQYF
TRBJ2-5	many	TRBD2	TRBV20-1	TGCAGTTGCCAGCCTAGCGGAGAGACCCAGTACTTC	CSCQPSGETQYF